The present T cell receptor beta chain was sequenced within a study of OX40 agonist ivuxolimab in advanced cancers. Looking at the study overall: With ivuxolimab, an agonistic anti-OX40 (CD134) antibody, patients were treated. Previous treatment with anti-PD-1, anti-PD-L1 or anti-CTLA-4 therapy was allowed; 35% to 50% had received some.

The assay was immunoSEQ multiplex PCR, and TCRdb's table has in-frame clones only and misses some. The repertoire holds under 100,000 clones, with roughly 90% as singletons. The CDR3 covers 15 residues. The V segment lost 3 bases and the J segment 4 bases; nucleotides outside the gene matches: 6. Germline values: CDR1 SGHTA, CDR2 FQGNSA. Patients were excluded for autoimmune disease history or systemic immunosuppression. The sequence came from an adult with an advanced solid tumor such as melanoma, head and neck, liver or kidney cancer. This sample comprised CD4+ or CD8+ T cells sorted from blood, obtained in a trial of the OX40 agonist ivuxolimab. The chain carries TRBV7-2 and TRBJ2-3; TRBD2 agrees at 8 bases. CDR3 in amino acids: CASSFSSGSPDTQYF. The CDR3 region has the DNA TGTGCCAGCAGCTTTTCCAGCGGGAGCCCAGATACGCAGTATTTT.